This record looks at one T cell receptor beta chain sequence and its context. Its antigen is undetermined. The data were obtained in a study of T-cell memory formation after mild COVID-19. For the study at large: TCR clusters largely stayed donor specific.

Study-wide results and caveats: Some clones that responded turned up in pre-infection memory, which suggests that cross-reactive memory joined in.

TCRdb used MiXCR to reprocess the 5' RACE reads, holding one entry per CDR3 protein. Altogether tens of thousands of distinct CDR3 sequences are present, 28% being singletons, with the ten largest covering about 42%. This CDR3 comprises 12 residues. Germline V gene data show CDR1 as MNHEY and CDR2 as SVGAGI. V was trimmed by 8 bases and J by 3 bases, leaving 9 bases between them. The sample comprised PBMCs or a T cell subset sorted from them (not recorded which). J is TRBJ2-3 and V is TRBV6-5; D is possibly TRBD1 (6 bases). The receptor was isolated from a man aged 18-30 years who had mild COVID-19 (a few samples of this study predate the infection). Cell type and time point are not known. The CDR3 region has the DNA TGTGCCAGCGGGGGCTCTACAGATACGCAGTATTTT. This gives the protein CASGGSTDTQYF.